Listed here are 26 T cell receptor beta chains from one sample, sequenced in a study of human T cells and chemical hapten exposure. Documented time point: pre-sensitization, week 0. Documented treatment: therapeutic diphenylcyclopropenone sensitization with weekly scalp DPC. TCRdb recomputed calls from the RACE reads with MiXCR, one row per CDR3 protein. The sample records under 400,000 distinct CDR3 sequences, 4% to 6% being singletons. Sequenced material: whole blood, taken in connection with sensitization to the hapten diphenylcyclopropenone (DPC). Every receptor here comes from a woman in her forties or fifties with alopecia areata. Some clones in this sample may be carry-over from other donors' samples.

This clonotype was detected a few times. The CDR3 loop reads CASSPFGTGAYEQYF. CDR3 bases: TGTGCCAGCAGTCCGTTCGGGACAGGGGCGTACGAGCAGTACTTC. The chain couples TRBV28 to TRBJ2-7, with 10 bases aligning to TRBD1. Germline trimming cut 5 bases from V and 4 bases from J; bases unmatched to any gene: 8. Germline loops: CDR1 MDHEN, CDR2 SYDVKM. The CDR3 is 15 amino acids.

This clonotype has just a few counts. The V and J genes are TRBV28 and TRBJ2-5, with D maybe TRBD2 (5 bases). The CDR3 is 16 residues long. The ends were cut back, 5 bases at V and 2 bases at J, with 18 bases in the middle. CDR1 is MDHEN, CDR2 SYDVKM, per germline. CDR3 in DNA: TGTGCCAGCAGTCTCACTGGGGTAGCGATACAAGAGACCCAGTACTTC. It codes for CASSLTGVAIQETQYF.

In this sample, this clonotype turned up many times. This chain uses TRBV7-8 with TRBJ2-3, with TRBD2 matching over 7 bases. There are 17 residues in the CDR3. The J segment lost 0 bases and the V segment lost 0 bases, leaving 6 bases of the junction unmatched. Germline-derived CDR1 and CDR2 are SGHVS and FQNEAQ. The CDR3 reads CASSLALASGSTDTQYF. The CDR3 nucleotides read TGTGCCAGCAGCTTAGCGCTTGCTAGCGGTAGCACAGATACGCAGTATTTT.

At least ten counts were recorded for this clonotype. This chain links TRBV20-1 with TRBJ1-2; 9 bases fit TRBD1. The CDR3 is 13 residues long. After removal of 6 bases from V and 6 bases from J, the junction contained 8 bases not matched to a gene. Germline lookup yields CDR1 DFQATT and CDR2 SNEGSKA (reference sequence). The CDR3 nucleotides read TGCAGTGCCTGGACCGGGACAGGGCATGGCTACACCTTC. The encoded protein is CSAWTGTGHGYTF.

In DNA form, the CDR3 reads TGTGCCAGCAGCCAGAGCTTTGGGGCAGCGAGCAATCAGCCCCAGCATTTT. Its translation is CASSQSFGAASNQPQHF. The genes are TRBV3-1 and TRBJ1-5, with D possibly TRBD1 on 5 matching bases. Germline CDR1 LGHDT, CDR2 YNNKEL (reference sequence). Trimming stripped 3 bases from V and 1 base from J, with 16 bases between. This CDR3 region has 17 residues.

In this sample, this clonotype turned up many times. V and J are TRBV5-4 and TRBJ2-3, with a possible D match to TRBD2 (6 bases). The V end was cut by 2 bases, the J end by 0 bases, with 7 bases between. This CDR3 has 14 amino acids. Germline CDR1 is SGHNT and CDR2 is YYREEE (reference sequence). CDR3 residues: CASSLGTSTDTQYF. The CDR3 bases are TGTGCCAGCAGCTTAGGGACTAGCACAGATACGCAGTATTTT.

CDR3 amino acids: CASRDTGGRVYGYTF. The DNA for the CDR3 is TGTGCCAGCAGAGATACAGGAGGCAGGGTGTATGGCTACACCTTC. This chain joins TRBV27 and TRBJ1-2; D possibly corresponds to TRBD1 (5 bases). The CDR3 contains 15 residues. V was shortened by 6 bases and J by 5 bases, with 19 bases between the two germline ends. The germline V gene has CDR1 MNHEY and CDR2 SMNVEV (reference sequence).

This clonotype was counted many times. The chain couples TRBV7-6 to TRBJ1-4, with 9 bases aligning to TRBD1. The V segment lost 1 base and the J segment 7 bases; nucleotides outside the gene matches: 1. Germline assignment: CDR1 SGHVS and CDR2 FNYEAQ. This CDR3 spans 14 amino acids. The chain's CDR3 is CASSLGTGVEKLFF. For the CDR3, the DNA is TGTGCCAGCAGCTTAGGGACAGGGGTTGAAAAACTGTTTTTT. Full variable domain (remainder filled in from reference TRBV7-6 and TRBJ1-4): GAGVSQSPRYKVTKRGQDVALRCDPISGHVSLYWYRQALGQGPEFLTYFNYEAQQDKSGLPNDRFSAERPEGSISTLTIQRTEQRDSAMYRCASSLGTGVEKLFFGSGTQLSVL.

The chain is built from TRBV27 and TRBJ1-5; D remains ambiguous. The V gene's germline CDR1 is MNHEY and CDR2 SMNVEV (reference sequence). The V and J ends lost 10 bases and 3 bases respectively, with 16 bases between them. This CDR3 is 14 amino acids long. This chain's CDR3 is CATAGGGSNQPQHF. In nucleotides, the CDR3 is TGTGCCACCGCGGGAGGAGGCTCCAATCAGCCCCAGCATTTT.

This clonotype occurred many times. The V call is TRBV30, the J call TRBJ2-5, with D hard to call. Germline values: CDR1 GTSNPN, CDR2 SVGIG (reference sequence). The CDR3 sequence is 12 residues long. With 6 bases removed from V and 5 bases from J, the gap between germline ends came to 13 bases. CDR3 DNA sequence: TGTGCCTGCCACCTAGGTCACGAGACCCAGTACTTC. Translation: CACHLGHETQYF.

The table lists this clonotype with many counts. The genes are TRBV7-6 and TRBJ2-7; 7 bases fit TRBD1. The germline CDR1 and CDR2 sequences are SGHVS and FNYEAQ. V lost 4 bases, J lost 0 bases, and 12 bases stayed unmatched. The CDR3 runs 17 residues. The CDR3 DNA reads as TGTGCCAGCAGCTCCGCTCCGGGACAGCTGAGCTCCTACGAGCAGTACTTC. Its protein is CASSSAPGQLSSYEQYF.

This clonotype has more than one count but fewer than ten. The chain has TRBV4-2 and TRBJ1-4, with TRBD1 as a possible D gene (5 bases). This CDR3 is 16 amino acids long. The V gene lost 1 base and the J gene lost 3 bases, with 12 bases spanning the gap. The germline V gene has CDR1 LGHNA and CDR2 YNFKEQ. This CDR3 is CASSQAPTEPNEKLFF. The CDR3 bases are TGTGCCAGCAGCCAAGCCCCGACAGAGCCTAATGAAAAACTGTTTTTT.

CDR3 protein: CASSQEQGLYSYNEQFF. CDR3 sequence (DNA): TGTGCCAGCAGCCAAGAACAGGGCCTCTATTCCTACAATGAGCAGTTCTTC. This sequence joins TRBV4-2 and TRBJ2-1, with a possible D match to TRBD1 (6 bases). This CDR3 region has 17 residues. CDR1 is LGHNA and CDR2 is YNFKEQ in the germline V gene. The V end was cut by 0 bases, the J end by 1 base, with 13 bases between.

At least ten counts were recorded for this clonotype. This chain connects TRBV6-5 to TRBJ1-6, with D possibly matching TRBD1 (5 bases). This CDR3 has 16 amino acids. Germline CDR1 and CDR2: MNHEY and SVGAGI. V dropped 0 bases and J dropped 5 bases, with 11 bases sitting between them. The CDR3 nucleotides are TGTGCCAGCAGTTACTCGGGACGGATAGATAATTCACCCCTCCACTTT. Translated, it gives CASSYSGRIDNSPLHF.

This clonotype was found a few times. The CDR3 loop is CASGLQADTQYF. CDR3 bases: TGTGCTAGTGGTTTACAGGCAGATACGCAGTATTTT. J is TRBJ2-3 and V is TRBV12-5; perhaps TRBD1 as D (5 bases). The germline CDR1 and CDR2 sequences are LGHNT and FRNRAP. The CDR3 contains 12 residues. V was pared by 3 bases and J by 4 bases, with 5 bases between.

This clonotype has only one observation. The rearrangement links TRBV28 to TRBJ2-7, with 11 bases that match TRBD2. The CDR3 has 17 amino acids. The trim removed 3 bases at V and 3 bases at J, leaving 10 bases unmatched. CDR1 MDHEN and CDR2 SYDVKM come from the germline V gene. CDR3 sequence reads: CASSFTPGTSGNYEQYF. The CDR3 DNA is TGTGCCAGCAGTTTTACCCCCGGGACTAGCGGCAACTACGAGCAGTACTTC.

The V gene is TRBV29-1, the J gene TRBJ1-2, with D unclear. Looked up from germline, CDR1 is SQVTM and CDR2 is ANQGSEA. V was shortened by 0 bases and J by 4 bases, with 9 bases between the two germline ends. The CDR3 has 13 amino acids. CDR3 bases: TGCAGCGTTGAAGATCAGGAGACCTATGGCTACACCTTC. This gives the protein CSVEDQETYGYTF.

The chain couples TRBV15 to TRBJ2-2; 14 nucleotides align to TRBD2. V shed 5 bases and J 5 bases; nucleotides not matched to a gene: 10. Germline loops: CDR1 LNHNV, CDR2 YYDKDF (reference sequence). There are 18 residues in the CDR3. CDR3 protein: CATSGLGLAGVNTGELFF. The CDR3 nucleotides are TGTGCCACCAGCGGGCTGGGACTAGCGGGAGTCAATACCGGGGAGCTGTTTTTT.

This clonotype was seen repeatedly, ten times or more. This rearrangement joins TRBV19 to TRBJ2-1; 10 nucleotides line up with TRBD2. Germline V CDR1 and CDR2: LNHDA, SQIVND (reference sequence). This CDR3 has 16 residues. The trim removed 5 bases at V and 4 bases at J, leaving 8 bases unmatched. Here the CDR3 DNA reads TGTGCCAGTAGTTGGGCTAGCGGGGGCTTATACAATGAGCAGTTCTTC. It is translated as CASSWASGGLYNEQFF.

In its sample, this clonotype was seen many times. V gene TRBV10-3 combines with J gene TRBJ2-2; either TRBD1 or TRBD2 may supply D (5 bases each). The CDR3 contains 14 residues. Per germline, CDR1 ENHRY and CDR2 SYGVKD. Trimming took off 8 bases at V and 11 bases at J, with 21 bases between the two ends. The CDR3 spells CAIGEISSRDELFF. The CDR3 DNA follows: TGTGCCATCGGGGAGATCAGTTCCCGGGACGAGCTGTTTTTT.

This clonotype has just a few counts. The chain recombines TRBV6-7 with TRBJ2-7, with a tentative D call TRBD1 (8 bases). TRBV6-7 belongs to the ORF category, with a function that is uncertain. V lost 1 base and J 6 bases, leaving 10 bases between the germline ends. The CDR3 is 13 amino acids. CDR3 DNA sequence: TGTGCCAGCAGTTACTACAGGGGGGGCGAGCAGTACTTC. As protein: CASSYYRGGEQYF.

The chain has TRBV28 and TRBJ2-5; D tentatively fits TRBD1 or TRBD2 (6 bases each). CDR3 size: 15 residues. V lost 2 bases and J lost 2, with 12 bases in between. Germline-derived CDR1 and CDR2 are MDHEN and SYDVKM. The CDR3, as DNA: TGTGCCAGCAGTTTAGGACGGGGGCCACAAGAGACCCAGTACTTC. Amino acid sequence: CASSLGRGPQETQYF. Complete variable domain (other parts from reference TRBV28 and TRBJ2-5): DVKVTQSSRYLVKRTGEKVFLECVQDMDHENMFWYRQDPGLGLRLIYFSYDVKMKEKGDIPEGYSVSREKKERFSLILESASTNQTSMYLCASSLGRGPQETQYFGPGTRLLVL.

This clonotype has at least ten counts. The chain couples TRBV27 to TRBJ2-3, with TRBD2 matching 10 bases. V dropped 4 bases and J dropped 2; count of bases not matched to a gene: 6. Germline V CDR1 and CDR2: MNHEY, SMNVEV (reference sequence). The CDR3 loop spans 16 amino acids. Here the CDR3 reads CASSSGLAVFTDTQYF. CDR3 nucleotide sequence: TGTGCCAGCAGTTCCGGACTAGCGGTGTTCACAGATACGCAGTATTTT.

This clonotype was detected many times. The CDR3 loop reads CSVERGSGYEQYF. The CDR3 region has the DNA TGCAGCGTTGAACGGGGGTCCGGCTACGAGCAGTACTTC. The rearrangement links TRBV29-1 to TRBJ2-7; possibly TRBD2 for D (6 bases). With 2 bases removed from V and 3 bases from J, the gap between germline ends came to 11 bases. This CDR3 comprises 13 residues. CDR1 and CDR2 (germline): SQVTM, ANQGSEA.

V is TRBV7-8 and J is TRBJ2-5; 12 positions match TRBD1. Germline CDR1 is SGHVS and CDR2 is FQNEAQ. With V trimmed by 2 bases and J by 5 bases, 6 bases remained unmatched. The CDR3 totals 16 residues. This CDR3 is CASSLKGQGAWETQYF. In DNA, the CDR3 is TGTGCCAGCAGCTTAAAGGGACAGGGGGCCTGGGAGACCCAGTACTTC.

Many counts were recorded for this clonotype. The rearrangement joins TRBV27 to TRBJ2-2; 14 positions match TRBD2. The V gene's germline CDR1 is MNHEY and CDR2 SMNVEV (reference sequence). V dropped 10 bases and J dropped 4; count of bases not matched to a gene: 11. The CDR3 is made up of 17 amino acids. The CDR3 region has the DNA TGTGCCACCCAGACTAGCGGGGGGGCCCCCCCCACCGGGGAGCTGTTTTTT. Amino acids: CATQTSGGAPPTGELFF.